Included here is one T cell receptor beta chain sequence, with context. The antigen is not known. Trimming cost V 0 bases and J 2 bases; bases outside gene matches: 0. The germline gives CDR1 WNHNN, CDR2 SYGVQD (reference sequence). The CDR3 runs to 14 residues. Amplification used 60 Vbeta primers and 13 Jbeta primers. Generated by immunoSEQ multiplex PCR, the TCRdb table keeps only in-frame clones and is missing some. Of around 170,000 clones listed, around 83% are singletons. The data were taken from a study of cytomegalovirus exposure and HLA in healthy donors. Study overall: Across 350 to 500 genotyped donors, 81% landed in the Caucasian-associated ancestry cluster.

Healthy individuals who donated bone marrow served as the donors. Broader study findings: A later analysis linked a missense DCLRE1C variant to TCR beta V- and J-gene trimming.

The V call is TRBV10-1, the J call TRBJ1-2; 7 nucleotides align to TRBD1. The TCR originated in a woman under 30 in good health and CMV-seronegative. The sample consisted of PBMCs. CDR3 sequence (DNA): TGCGCCAGCAGTGAGTCGGACAGGAACTATGGCTACACCTTC. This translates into CASSESDRNYGYTF.